This TCR beta chain was sequenced during a study of blood T cell repertoires in COVID-19. Study background: In each case, the material was cDNA or gDNA derived from T cells, B-cell-depleted T cells, or PBMCs.

Assay used: immunoSEQ multiplex PCR; TCRdb lists only in-frame clones, some missing. The data hold about 240,000 clones, with approximately 90% observed a single time. The sample was PBMCs or T cells enriched from blood (not recorded which). This clonotype was sampled from a young woman with acute COVID-19.

The CDR3 bases are TGTGCCAGCAGTTATGGAATGCTAGAGAATTCACCCCTCCACTTT. This gives the protein CASSYGMLENSPLHF. This chain uses TRBV6-5 with TRBJ1-6; D gene uncertain. CDR1 MNHEY and CDR2 SVGAGI come from the germline V gene. Trimming shortened V by 3 bases and J by 7 bases, and 13 bases separated the two germline ends. CDR3 length equals 15 residues.